These 32 T cell receptor beta chains share one sample of origin, sequenced in a study of cytomegalovirus exposure and HLA in healthy donors. The PCR made use of 60 Vbeta and 13 Jbeta primers. Assay: immunoSEQ multiplex PCR; the TCRdb copy retains only in-frame clones and omits some. The sample includes approximately 110,000 clones. Sequencing was carried out using PBMCs. These receptors all stem from a man aged 40-49 years in good health and CMV-seronegative.

The V call is TRBV9, the J call TRBJ1-1; D remains unclear. Trimming pared 0 bases from V and 4 bases from J, leaving 13 bases between. In germline, CDR1 is SGDLS, CDR2 YYNGEE. There are 15 residues in the CDR3. CDR3 bases: TGTGCCAGCAGCGTAGCGCTGGGTCAGGTCACTGAAGCTTTCTTT. Its protein is CASSVALGQVTEAFF.

The chain carries TRBV6-6 and TRBJ2-7; TRBD1 is a possible D gene (5 bases). Trimming took off 4 bases at V and 1 base at J, with 11 bases between the two ends. Germline loops: CDR1 MNHNY, CDR2 SVGAGI (reference sequence). The CDR3 is 14 residues long. The CDR3 DNA sequence: TGTGCCAGCAGTTCCTTAGGGGAATCCTACGAGCAGTACTTC. Residues: CASSSLGESYEQYF.

This chain joins TRBV2 and TRBJ1-2; maybe TRBD1 (6 bases). The CDR3 is made up of 15 amino acids. Trimming removed 3 bases from V and 2 bases from J, with 13 bases in between. Germline V lookup: CDR1 SNHLY, CDR2 FYNNEI. In DNA, the CDR3 is TGTGCCAGCAGTGATGAGGCAGGGGCGAACTATGGCTACACCTTC. Amino acids: CASSDEAGANYGYTF.

The V and J genes are TRBV6-5 and TRBJ2-1; D is possibly TRBD2 (6 bases). V lost 0 bases and J lost 6, with 12 bases in between. CDR3 length equals 15 residues. Germline V gene data show CDR1 as MNHEY and CDR2 as SVGAGI. DNA for the CDR3: TGTGCCAGCAGTTACTCGAAGACTAGGATCAATGAGCAGTTCTTC. Encoded protein: CASSYSKTRINEQFF.

The J gene is TRBJ2-7, the V gene TRBV29-1, with D possibly being TRBD1 (5 bases). The CDR3 extends over 11 amino acids. The germline V gene encodes CDR1 SQVTM and CDR2 ANQGSEA. With 4 bases removed from V and 9 bases from J, the gap between germline ends came to 13 bases. The chain's CDR3 is CSVALGPVQYF. The CDR3 nucleotides are TGCAGCGTTGCTTTGGGGCCGGTGCAGTACTTC.

The chain combines TRBV27 with TRBJ2-5, with TRBD1 matching 7 bases. The last part of the DNA fits TRBJ2-7 better; the J call may be wrong. Germline V gives CDR1 MNHEY, CDR2 SMNVEV (reference sequence). The CDR3 contains 14 residues. The CDR3 region has the DNA TGTGCCAGCCAACGAGACAGGGACGCCTACGAGCAGTACTTC. Protein product: CASQRDRDAYEQYF.

The chain couples TRBV7-2 to TRBJ2-1; possible D gene TRBD2, 7 bases. The CDR3 sequence is 14 residues long. Deletions cut 5 bases from V and 6 bases from J, with 14 bases between. Germline CDR1 is SGHTA and CDR2 is FQGNSA. The CDR3 is CASSGAGAPNEQFF. CDR3 nucleotides: TGTGCCAGCAGCGGCGCGGGGGCCCCCAATGAGCAGTTCTTC. Combining the CDR3 with reference TRBV7-2 and TRBJ2-1 gives the whole variable domain GAGVSQSPSNKVTEKGKDVELRCDPISGHTALYWYRQSLGQGLEFLIYFQGNSAPDKSGLPSDRFSAERTGGSVSTLTIQRTQQEDSAVYLCASSGAGAPNEQFFGPGTRLTVL.

The chain's CDR3 is CASRLAGGDTQYF. CDR3 bases: TGTGCCAGTCGACTAGCGGGCGGTGATACGCAGTATTTT. The chain uses TRBV6-5 and TRBJ2-3; 10 bases agree with TRBD2. Germline V lookup: CDR1 MNHEY, CDR2 SVGAGI. V trimming: 9 bases; J trimming: 6 bases; junction bases outside the gene matches: 6. There are 13 residues in the CDR3.

The chain combines TRBV19 with TRBJ1-5; TRBD1 is a possible D gene (6 bases). Trimming took 7 bases from V and 0 from J, leaving 19 bases between them. The CDR3 has 17 amino acids. CDR1 LNHDA and CDR2 SQIVND come from the germline V gene (reference sequence). DNA of the CDR3: TGTGCCAGTACCGCACCCCCCCACAGGGATAGCAATCAGCCCCAGCATTTT. Translated, it gives CASTAPPHRDSNQPQHF.

The chain employs TRBV5-6 and TRBJ1-5, with a weak D call TRBD1 (6 bases). This CDR3 contains 15 residues. The V end was cut by 2 bases, the J end by 2 bases, with 11 bases between. Germline CDR1 SGHDT, CDR2 YYEEEE. CDR3 loop: CASSLQGWGNQPQHF. The CDR3 nucleotides read TGTGCCAGCAGCTTACAGGGTTGGGGCAATCAGCCCCAGCATTTT.

The chain has TRBV5-1 and TRBJ1-4; D is undetermined. CDR1 and CDR2 (germline): SGHRS, YFSETQ. V lost 1 base and J 8 bases, leaving 15 bases between the germline ends. The CDR3 is 15 residues long. Here the CDR3 reads CASSLNGRGREKLFF. CDR3 DNA sequence: TGCGCCAGCAGCTTGAATGGGCGGGGTCGGGAAAAACTGTTTTTT.

The chain uses TRBV28 and TRBJ2-7, with a weak D call TRBD1 (6 bases). The CDR3 length is 15 residues. Per germline, CDR1 MDHEN and CDR2 SYDVKM. V lost 2 bases to trimming and J lost 4 bases, with 15 bases between them. CDR3 DNA: TGTGCCAGCAGTTTACCTTCCCCAGGGGCGTACGAGCAGTACTTC. Translation: CASSLPSPGAYEQYF.

The V call is TRBV6-5, the J call TRBJ1-4; 7 bases are shared with TRBD1. Trimming took 4 bases from V and 8 from J; bases not matched to a gene: 13. Germline CDR1 is MNHEY and CDR2 is SVGAGI. This CDR3 contains 16 residues. The CDR3 coding sequence is TGTGCCAGCAGTTGGGCTTTAGGGGGCTGGGAGGAAAAACTGTTTTTT. It encodes CASSWALGGWEEKLFF.

The CDR3 coding sequence is TGTGCCACCAGCAGTGGGGGGAAGAACAATCAGCCCCAGCATTTT. Protein sequence: CATSSGGKNNQPQHF. The V call is TRBV15, the J call TRBJ1-5; TRBD1 might be the D (5 bases). Trimming stripped 3 bases from V and 3 bases from J, with 12 bases between. This CDR3 comprises 15 residues. Germline values: CDR1 LNHNV, CDR2 YYDKDF (reference sequence).

The chain employs TRBV5-4 and TRBJ1-1, with 9 nucleotides matching TRBD1. V trimming: 4 bases; J trimming: 4 bases; junction bases outside the gene matches: 8. The CDR3 runs 15 residues. Germline lookup yields CDR1 SGHNT and CDR2 YYREEE (reference sequence). The CDR3: CASSPPGTGSTEAFF. CDR3 sequence (DNA): TGTGCCAGCAGCCCACCAGGGACAGGGTCCACTGAAGCTTTCTTT.

Comment on this clone: The junction departs from the called germline gene at one end, perhaps through a read error. The chain links TRBV7-7 to TRBJ2-1; 8 bases are shared with TRBD1. The germline V gene has CDR1 SSHAT and CDR2 FNYEAQ (reference sequence). This CDR3 comprises 14 residues. The CDR3 DNA follows: TGTGCTAGCAGCCAACAGGGGGACTACAATGAGCAGTTCTTC. Translated, it gives CASSQQGDYNEQFF. The variable domain in full, completed from reference TRBV7-7 and TRBJ2-1, reads GAGVSQSPRYKVTKRGQDVTLRCDPISSHATLYWYQQALGQGPEFLTYFNYEAQPDKSGLPSDRFSAERPEGSISTLTIQRTEQRDSAMYRCASSQQGDYNEQFFGPGTRLTVL.

The chain is built from TRBV7-8 and TRBJ2-7; 7 bases line up with TRBD1. This CDR3 is 14 amino acids long. Germline CDR1 reads SGHVS; CDR2 reads FQNEAQ. Unmatched junction bases numbered 7, after V lost 5 bases and J lost 3 bases. The CDR3 DNA reads TGTGCCAGCAGCATGGACAGGACTGTCTACGAGCAGTACTTC. Protein: CASSMDRTVYEQYF.

J is TRBJ2-7 and V is TRBV5-1; 11 bases map to TRBD2. The germline CDR1 and CDR2 sequences are SGHRS and YFSETQ. The CDR3 runs to 14 residues. The J segment lost 7 bases and the V segment lost 0 bases, leaving 3 bases of the junction unmatched. The chain's CDR3 is CASSLGASGREQYF. CDR3 in DNA: TGCGCCAGCAGCTTGGGCGCTAGCGGGAGGGAGCAGTACTTC.

The rearrangement joins TRBV5-6 to TRBJ2-7, with D possibly TRBD1 on 5 matching bases. This CDR3 is 16 amino acids long. Deletions cut 0 bases from V and 2 bases from J, with 15 bases between. Germline V CDR1 and CDR2: SGHDT, YYEEEE. CDR3 in DNA: TGTGCCAGCAGCTTGGAGGGCAGGGTGCTGCCCTACGAGCAGTACTTC. Translating it yields CASSLEGRVLPYEQYF.

The chain has TRBV5-1 and TRBJ2-7; possibly TRBD1 for D (6 bases). The V end was cut by 3 bases, the J end by 2 bases, with 15 bases between. Germline CDR1 SGHRS, CDR2 YFSETQ. The CDR3 is 15 residues long. This CDR3 reads CASSSRAGAPYEQYF. The CDR3 DNA follows: TGCGCCAGCAGCTCCCGGGCAGGGGCCCCCTACGAGCAGTACTTC.

The chain is built from TRBV9 and TRBJ2-7; weak D call: TRBD2 (5 bases). Germline CDR1 is SGDLS and CDR2 is YYNGEE. V was pared by 2 bases and J by 0 bases, with 12 bases between. This CDR3 spans 15 amino acids. The CDR3 protein is CASSVGLGSSYEQYF. The CDR3 DNA sequence: TGTGCCAGCAGCGTGGGGTTAGGGAGCTCCTACGAGCAGTACTTC.

This rearrangement joins TRBV11-2 to TRBJ2-5, with TRBD2 identical over 15 bases. This CDR3 has 17 residues. V lost 5 bases, J lost 1 base, and 5 bases stayed unmatched. CDR1 is SGHAT and CDR2 is FQNNGV in the germline V gene. The CDR3, as DNA: TGTGCCAGCAGCCCGGGACTAGCGGGAGGCTCCCAAGAGACCCAGTACTTC. Amino acid sequence: CASSPGLAGGSQETQYF.

CDR3 region: CATSRDSLTNRVGTEAFF. CDR3 coding DNA: TGTGCCACCAGCAGAGATTCCCTAACGAACAGGGTGGGGACTGAAGCTTTCTTT. This chain joins TRBV15 and TRBJ1-1, with a weak D call TRBD1 (6 bases). The CDR3 sequence is 18 residues long. The V end was cut by 0 bases, the J end by 5 bases, with 22 bases between. Looked up from germline, CDR1 is LNHNV and CDR2 is YYDKDF (reference sequence).

For the CDR3, the DNA is TGTGCCAGCAGCCGCCTTCTTCAGAGCGAGCAGTACTTC. Protein sequence: CASSRLLQSEQYF. V gene TRBV14 combines with J gene TRBJ2-5; D is undetermined. The assigned J gene may be wrong: the sequence end matches TRBJ2-7 better. CDR1 SGHDN and CDR2 FVKESK come from the germline V gene. The CDR3 loop spans 13 amino acids.

About this clone: This specimen includes other DNA sequences encoding the same CDR3. CDR3 DNA: TGTGCCAGCAGTTACGGCCGGGGCTACGAGCAGTACTTC. It translates to CASSYGRGYEQYF. The chain joins TRBV6-5 to TRBJ2-7, with D maybe TRBD2 (5 bases). The CDR3 extends over 13 amino acids. V dropped 2 bases and J dropped 3 bases, with 8 bases sitting between them. Germline values: CDR1 MNHEY, CDR2 SVGAGI.

The chain employs TRBV5-1 and TRBJ2-7, with 10 bases aligning to TRBD1. Germline CDR1 SGHRS, CDR2 YFSETQ. J lost 6 bases, V lost 4 bases, and 16 bases had no gene match. The CDR3 is made up of 17 amino acids. The CDR3 nucleotides are TGCGCCAGCAGCGCTGGAGTCCGGACAGGGGGATCCGGCGAGCAGTACTTC. This encodes CASSAGVRTGGSGEQYF. Full variable domain (outside the CDR3, taken from reference TRBV5-1 and TRBJ2-7): KAGVTQTPRYLIKTRGQQVTLSCSPISGHRSVSWYQQTPGQGLQFLFEYFSETQRNKGNFPGRFSGRQFSNSRSEMNVSTLELGDSALYLCASSAGVRTGGSGEQYFGPGTRLTVT.

The chain uses TRBV10-3 and TRBJ2-1; possibly TRBD2 for D (5 bases). V lost 8 bases and J lost 4, with 21 bases in between. Germline V gene sequence: CDR1 ENHRY, CDR2 SYGVKD. CDR3 length equals 16 residues. CDR3 coding DNA: TGTGCCATCGCAGGAGACCGAGAGGGTGGATACAATGAGCAGTTCTTC. Its translation: CAIAGDREGGYNEQFF.

The chain links TRBV2 to TRBJ2-7; 9 bases map to TRBD2. V shed 6 bases and J 6 bases; nucleotides not matched to a gene: 9. The CDR3 length is 14 residues. Germline V gives CDR1 SNHLY, CDR2 FYNNEI. In DNA form, the CDR3 reads TGTGCCAGCAGACCGGGACTAGCCCTTTTCGAGCAGTACTTC. Translated: CASRPGLALFEQYF.

The chain links TRBV10-3 to TRBJ2-3; 9 bases line up with TRBD2. In germline, CDR1 is ENHRY, CDR2 SYGVKD. This CDR3 region has 15 residues. Trimming took 3 bases from V and 6 from J; bases not matched to a gene: 7. In nucleotides, the CDR3 is TGTGCCATCAGTGAAGGCGGGAGGGCCGTCGATACGCAGTATTTT. Its protein product is CAISEGGRAVDTQYF.

The chain links TRBV5-1 to TRBJ1-1; D might be TRBD1 (6 bases). This CDR3 comprises 16 residues. Trimming cost V 4 bases and J 1 base, with 17 bases left between them. CDR1 and CDR2 (germline): SGHRS, YFSETQ. CDR3 nucleotides: TGCGCCAGCAGCCCAAGGCCCCAGGGGTCGAACACTGAAGCTTTCTTT. Its protein is CASSPRPQGSNTEAFF.

This sequence joins TRBV30 and TRBJ2-1, with 10 bases that match TRBD2. The CDR3 is 20 amino acids. The germline V gene has CDR1 GTSNPN and CDR2 SVGIG (reference sequence). The V segment lost 4 bases and the J segment 1 base; nucleotides outside the gene matches: 19. CDR3 sequence reads: CAWKIGASGSRVVSYNEQFF. CDR3 nucleotides: TGTGCCTGGAAGATCGGCGCTAGCGGGAGTCGAGTGGTATCCTACAATGAGCAGTTCTTC.

The chain links TRBV5-1 to TRBJ2-3; D not certain. This CDR3 has 13 amino acids. Germline lookup yields CDR1 SGHRS and CDR2 YFSETQ. Trimming took 1 base from V and 6 from J, leaving 9 bases between them. CDR3 coding DNA: TGCGCCAGCAGCTTGACAGCACGCGATACGCAGTATTTT. Encoded protein: CASSLTARDTQYF.